This T cell receptor (beta chain) was recovered during a study of blood T cell repertoires in COVID-19. Measured with immunoSEQ multiplex PCR; TCRdb has only the in-frame clones, and not every one. Of around 160,000 clones in the sample, approximately 80% were seen once. V lost 4 bases and J lost 8, with 11 bases in between. The CDR3 spans 13 residues. Germline-derived CDR1 and CDR2 are SGHNT and YENEEA. Material: peripheral blood. The rearrangement joins TRBV11-3 to TRBJ2-2; D is undetermined. The receptor's source is a human donor with acute or convalescent COVID-19. The donor label of this sample is uncertain. In nucleotides, the CDR3 is TGTGCCAGCAGCTCCCCCTACTCTGGGGAGCTGTTTTTT. This sequence encodes CASSSPYSGELFF.